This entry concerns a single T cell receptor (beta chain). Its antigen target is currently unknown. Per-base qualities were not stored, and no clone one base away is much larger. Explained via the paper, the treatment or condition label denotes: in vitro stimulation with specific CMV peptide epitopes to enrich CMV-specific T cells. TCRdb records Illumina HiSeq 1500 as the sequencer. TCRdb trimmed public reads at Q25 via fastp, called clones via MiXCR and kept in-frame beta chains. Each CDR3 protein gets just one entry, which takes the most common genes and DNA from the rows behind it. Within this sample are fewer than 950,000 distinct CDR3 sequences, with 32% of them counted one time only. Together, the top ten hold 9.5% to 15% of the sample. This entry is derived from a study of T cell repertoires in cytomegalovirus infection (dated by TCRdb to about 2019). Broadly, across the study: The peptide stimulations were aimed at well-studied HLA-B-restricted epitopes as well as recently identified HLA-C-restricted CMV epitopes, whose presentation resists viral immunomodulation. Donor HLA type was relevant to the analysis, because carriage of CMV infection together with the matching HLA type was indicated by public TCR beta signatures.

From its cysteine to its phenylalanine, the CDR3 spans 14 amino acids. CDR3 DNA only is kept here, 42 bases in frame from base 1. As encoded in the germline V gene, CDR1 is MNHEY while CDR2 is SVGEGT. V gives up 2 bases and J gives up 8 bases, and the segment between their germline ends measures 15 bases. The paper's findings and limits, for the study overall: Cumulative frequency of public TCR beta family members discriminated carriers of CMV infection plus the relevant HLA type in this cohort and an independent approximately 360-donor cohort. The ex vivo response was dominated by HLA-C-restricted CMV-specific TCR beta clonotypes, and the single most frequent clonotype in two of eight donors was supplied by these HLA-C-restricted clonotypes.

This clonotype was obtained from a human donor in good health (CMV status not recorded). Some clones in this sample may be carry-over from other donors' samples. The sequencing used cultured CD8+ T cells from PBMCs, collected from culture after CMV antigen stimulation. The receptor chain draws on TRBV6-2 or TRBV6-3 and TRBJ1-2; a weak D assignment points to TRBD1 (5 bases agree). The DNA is TGTGCCAGCAGTTACGGGACCGACCCGGTCGGCTACACCTTC. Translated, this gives CASSYGTDPVGYTF.